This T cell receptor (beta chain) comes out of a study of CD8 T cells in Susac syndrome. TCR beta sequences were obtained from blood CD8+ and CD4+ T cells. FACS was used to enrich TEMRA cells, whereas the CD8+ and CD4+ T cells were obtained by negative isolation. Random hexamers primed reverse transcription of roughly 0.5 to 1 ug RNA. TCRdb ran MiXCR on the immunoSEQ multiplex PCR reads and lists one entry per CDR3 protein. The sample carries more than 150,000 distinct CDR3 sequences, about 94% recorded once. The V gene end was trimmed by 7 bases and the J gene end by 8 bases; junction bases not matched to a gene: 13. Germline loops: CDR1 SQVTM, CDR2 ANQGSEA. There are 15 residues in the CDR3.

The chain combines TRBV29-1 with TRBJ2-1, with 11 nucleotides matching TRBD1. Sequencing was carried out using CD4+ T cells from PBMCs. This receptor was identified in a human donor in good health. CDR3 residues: CSERGGGTGGHEQFF. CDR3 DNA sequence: TGCAGCGAGAGGGGAGGCGGGACAGGGGGTCATGAGCAGTTCTTC.